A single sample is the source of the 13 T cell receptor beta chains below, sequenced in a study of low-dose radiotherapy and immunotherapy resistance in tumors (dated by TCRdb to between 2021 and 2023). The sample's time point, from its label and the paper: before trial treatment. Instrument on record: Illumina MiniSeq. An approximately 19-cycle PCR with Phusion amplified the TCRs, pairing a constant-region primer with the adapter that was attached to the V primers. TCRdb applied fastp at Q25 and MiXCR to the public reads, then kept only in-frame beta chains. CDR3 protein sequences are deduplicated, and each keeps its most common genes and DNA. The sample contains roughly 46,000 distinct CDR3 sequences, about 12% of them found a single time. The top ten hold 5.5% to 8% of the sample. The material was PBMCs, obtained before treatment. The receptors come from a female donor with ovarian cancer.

The CDR3 is CASSLAGTAETQYF. The DNA of the CDR3 is TGCGCCAGCAGCTTGGCCGGGACGGCGGAGACCCAGTACTTC. The chain recombines TRBV5-1 with TRBJ2-5; D is possibly TRBD1 or TRBD2 (5 bases each). With 0 bases removed from V and 5 bases from J, the gap between germline ends came to 11 bases. Looked up from germline, CDR1 is SGHRS and CDR2 is YFSETQ. The CDR3 covers 14 residues.

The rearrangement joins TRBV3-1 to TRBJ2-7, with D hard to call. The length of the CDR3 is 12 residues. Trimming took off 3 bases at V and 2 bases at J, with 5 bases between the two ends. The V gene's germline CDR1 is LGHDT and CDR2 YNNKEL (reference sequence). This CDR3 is CASSHQTYEQYF. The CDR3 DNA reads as TGTGCCAGCAGCCATCAAACCTACGAGCAGTACTTC.

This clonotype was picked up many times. The CDR3: CASSRDPGTGNEQFF. CDR3 nucleotides: TGCGCCAGCAGTAGAGACCCCGGGACTGGCAATGAGCAGTTCTTC. The chain carries TRBV5-1 and TRBJ2-1, with D maybe TRBD2 (6 bases). Germline V gene lookup returns CDR1 SGHRS and CDR2 YFSETQ. V was clipped by 5 bases and J by 6 bases, with 18 bases between them. The CDR3 is 15 amino acids.

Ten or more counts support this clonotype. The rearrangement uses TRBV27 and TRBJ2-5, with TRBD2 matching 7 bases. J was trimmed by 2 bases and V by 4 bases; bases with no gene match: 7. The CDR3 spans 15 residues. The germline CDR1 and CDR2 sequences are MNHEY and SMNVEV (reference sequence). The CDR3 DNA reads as TGTGCCAGCAGTTCCCTCGGGGGGATGCAAGAGACCCAGTACTTC. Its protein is CASSSLGGMQETQYF.

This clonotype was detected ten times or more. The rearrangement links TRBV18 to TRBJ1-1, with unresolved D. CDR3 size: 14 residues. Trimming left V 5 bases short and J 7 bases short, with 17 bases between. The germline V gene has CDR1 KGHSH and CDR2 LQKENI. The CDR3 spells CASSARKDGNEAFF. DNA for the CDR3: TGTGCCAGCTCAGCCCGTAAGGACGGCAATGAAGCTTTCTTT.

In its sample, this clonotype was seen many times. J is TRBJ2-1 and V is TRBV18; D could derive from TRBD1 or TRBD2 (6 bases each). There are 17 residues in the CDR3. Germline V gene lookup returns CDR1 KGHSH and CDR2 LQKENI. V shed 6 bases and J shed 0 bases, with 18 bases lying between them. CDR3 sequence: CASSIPRGGLSYNEQFF. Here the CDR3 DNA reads TGTGCCAGCTCCATCCCCAGGGGAGGACTCTCCTACAATGAGCAGTTCTTC.

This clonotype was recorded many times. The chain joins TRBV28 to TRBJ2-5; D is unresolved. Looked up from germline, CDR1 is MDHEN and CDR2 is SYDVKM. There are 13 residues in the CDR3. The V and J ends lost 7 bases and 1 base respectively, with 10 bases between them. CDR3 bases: TGTGCCAGCACCCGAACCTTCCAAGAGACCCAGTACTTC. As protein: CASTRTFQETQYF.

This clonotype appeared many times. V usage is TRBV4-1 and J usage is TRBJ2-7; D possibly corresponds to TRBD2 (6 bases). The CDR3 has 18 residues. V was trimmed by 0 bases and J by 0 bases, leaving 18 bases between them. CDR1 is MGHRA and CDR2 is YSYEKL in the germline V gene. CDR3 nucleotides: TGCGCCAGCAGCCAAGAGCCCGGGGTAGCGGACCACTCCTACGAGCAGTACTTC. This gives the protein CASSQEPGVADHSYEQYF.

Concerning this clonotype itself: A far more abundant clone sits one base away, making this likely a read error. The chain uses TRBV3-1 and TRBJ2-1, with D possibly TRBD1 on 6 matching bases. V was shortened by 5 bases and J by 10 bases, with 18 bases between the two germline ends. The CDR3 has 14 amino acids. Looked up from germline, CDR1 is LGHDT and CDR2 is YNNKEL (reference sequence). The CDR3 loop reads CASSTGTPSYEQFF. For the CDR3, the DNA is TGTGCCAGCAGCACCGGGACACCATCCTACGAGCAGTTCTTC.

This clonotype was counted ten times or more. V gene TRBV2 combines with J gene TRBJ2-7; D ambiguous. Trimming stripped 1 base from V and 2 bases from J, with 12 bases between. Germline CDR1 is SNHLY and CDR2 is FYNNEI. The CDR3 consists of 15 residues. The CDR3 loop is CASSEGVFDTYEQYF. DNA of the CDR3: TGTGCCAGCAGTGAAGGGGTCTTCGATACCTACGAGCAGTACTTC.

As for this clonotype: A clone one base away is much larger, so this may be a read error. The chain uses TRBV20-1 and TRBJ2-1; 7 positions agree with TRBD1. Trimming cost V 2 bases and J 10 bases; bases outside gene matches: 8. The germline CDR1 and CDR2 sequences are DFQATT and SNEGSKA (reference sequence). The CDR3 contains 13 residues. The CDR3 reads CSARTGDDYEQFF. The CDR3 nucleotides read TGCAGTGCTAGAACAGGGGATGACTACGAGCAGTTCTTC.

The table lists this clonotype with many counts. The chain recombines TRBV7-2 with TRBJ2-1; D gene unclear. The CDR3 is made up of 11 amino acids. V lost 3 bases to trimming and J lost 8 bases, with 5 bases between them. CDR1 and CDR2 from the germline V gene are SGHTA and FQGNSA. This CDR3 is CASSFRDEQFF. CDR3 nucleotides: TGTGCCAGCAGCTTCCGGGATGAGCAGTTCTTC.

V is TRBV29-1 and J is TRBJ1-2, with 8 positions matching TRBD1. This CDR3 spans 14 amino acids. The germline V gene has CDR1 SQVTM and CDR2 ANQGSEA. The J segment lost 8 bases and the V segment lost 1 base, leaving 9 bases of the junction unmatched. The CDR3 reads CSVEGARGLQGYTF. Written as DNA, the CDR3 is TGCAGCGTTGAAGGGGCCAGGGGGCTTCAAGGCTACACCTTC.